The next 30 T cell receptor beta chains were all read from a single sample in a study of CD8 T cells in ankylosing spondylitis. Each CDR3 protein gets one entry after TCRdb re-called the 5' RACE reads with MiXCR. The sample holds 150,000 to 200,000 distinct CDR3 sequences, over 10% seen once. Sequencing input: blood, either unsorted or a sorted T cell fraction (not recorded which). These receptors all come from a female donor with ankylosing spondylitis or in good health (not recorded which).

In the case of this clonotype: A much larger clone differs from this one at a single base, so this may be a read error. V usage is TRBV29-1 and J usage is TRBJ2-7; D is uncertain. The CDR3 loop spans 12 amino acids. Germline CDR1 is SQVTM and CDR2 is ANQGSEA. V lost 3 bases and J lost 2, with 8 bases in between. The CDR3 DNA reads as TGCAGCGTTGACGAGAGCGCCTACGAGCAGTACTTC. It encodes CSVDESAYEQYF.

The sample holds a few counts of this clonotype. This chain uses TRBV7-2 with TRBJ2-7, with TRBD1 matching 8 bases. The CDR3 is 14 amino acids. CDR1 is SGHTA and CDR2 is FQGNSA in the germline V gene. Unmatched junction bases numbered 6, after V lost 1 base and J lost 7 bases. This chain's CDR3 is CASSLVGQGAEQYF. Written as DNA, the CDR3 is TGTGCCAGCAGCTTAGTAGGGCAGGGGGCAGAGCAGTACTTC.

In its sample, this clonotype was seen many times. V gene TRBV9 combines with J gene TRBJ2-3; D possibly corresponds to TRBD2 (5 bases). CDR1 and CDR2 (germline): SGDLS, YYNGEE. This CDR3 region has 14 residues. The V and J ends lost 1 base and 3 bases respectively, with 9 bases between them. CDR3 sequence reads: CASSVSGRTDTQYF. The CDR3 DNA reads TGTGCCAGCAGCGTATCGGGAAGAACAGATACGCAGTATTTT.

This clonotype was recorded at least ten times. The J gene is TRBJ2-5, the V gene TRBV7-7; 9 bases agree with TRBD2. After removal of 6 bases from V and 3 bases from J, the junction contained 5 bases not matched to a gene. The CDR3 is made up of 14 amino acids. Germline lookup yields CDR1 SSHAT and CDR2 FNYEAQ (reference sequence). This chain's CDR3 is CASSFLAGEETQYF. Here the CDR3 DNA reads TGTGCCAGCAGTTTCTTAGCGGGAGAAGAGACCCAGTACTTC.

This chain uses TRBV18 with TRBJ1-5, with D perhaps TRBD1 (5 bases). The V gene lost 3 bases and the J gene lost 4 bases, with 13 bases spanning the gap. Germline assignment: CDR1 KGHSH and CDR2 LQKENI. This CDR3 is 15 amino acids long. CDR3 DNA sequence: TGTGCCAGCTCACCTTCGATCGGGGGAAATCAGCCCCAGCATTTT. It is translated as CASSPSIGGNQPQHF.

This clonotype has a handful of counts. This chain joins TRBV11-2 and TRBJ2-1, with 10 bases lining up with TRBD2. The CDR3 runs 15 residues. The trim removed 5 bases at V and 3 bases at J, leaving 4 bases unmatched. Germline V gene data show CDR1 as SGHAT and CDR2 as FQNNGV. The CDR3, as DNA: TGTGCCAGCAGCCCTAGCGGGAGCTTCTACAATGAGCAGTTCTTC. As protein: CASSPSGSFYNEQFF.

This chain joins TRBV12-3 or TRBV12-4 and TRBJ2-7, with 14 bases fitting TRBD2. The V gene end was trimmed by 6 bases and the J gene end by 5 bases; junction bases not matched to a gene: 6. The CDR3 totals 15 residues. CDR3: CASRSGLAGVHEQYF. The DNA for the CDR3 is TGTGCCAGCAGGTCGGGACTAGCGGGAGTCCACGAGCAGTACTTC.

This chain joins TRBV6-2 or TRBV6-3 and TRBJ2-6; tentative D call: TRBD2 (5 bases). The CDR3 sequence is 16 residues long. Germline assignment: CDR1 MNHEY and CDR2 SVGEGT. Trimming stripped 0 bases from V and 4 bases from J, with 10 bases between. The CDR3, as DNA: TGTGCCAGCAGTTACTCGGCGGGCACCGGGGCCAACGTCCTGACTTTC. Residues: CASSYSAGTGANVLTF.

This clonotype has a handful of counts. V gene TRBV28 combines with J gene TRBJ2-7; 10 nucleotides align to TRBD2. Germline values: CDR1 MDHEN, CDR2 SYDVKM. The CDR3 is made up of 15 amino acids. Trimming at V came to 3 bases and at J to 4 bases, leaving 6 bases not matched to a gene. This chain's CDR3 is CASSFFSGRSYEQYF. As DNA, the CDR3 is TGTGCCAGCAGTTTTTTTAGCGGGAGGTCGTACGAGCAGTACTTC.

The sample holds many counts of this clonotype. The rearrangement joins TRBV7-8 to TRBJ2-1, with 8 bases fitting TRBD2. This CDR3 is 15 amino acids long. The germline CDR1 and CDR2 sequences are SGHVS and FQNEAQ. Unmatched junction bases numbered 5, after V lost 5 bases and J lost 2 bases. In DNA, the CDR3 is TGTGCCAGCAGCATGAAGACTAGCGCCTACAATGAGCAGTTCTTC. Its protein is CASSMKTSAYNEQFF.

This chain uses TRBV12-3 or TRBV12-4 with TRBJ1-1, with 7 positions matching TRBD1. J gave up 3 bases and V 6 bases, and 4 bases lay outside the gene matches. This CDR3 has 13 amino acids. The CDR3 nucleotides read TGTGCCAGCAGCCAGGGGGGGTACACTGAAGCTTTCTTT. Its translation: CASSQGGYTEAFF.

There are many counts of this clonotype. The chain joins TRBV6-1 to TRBJ2-2; D is unresolved. This CDR3 contains 14 residues. The germline V gene encodes CDR1 MNHNS and CDR2 SASEGT. V was cut by 3 bases and J by 6 bases, with 11 bases left in between. The CDR3: CASSEGFWAGELFF. The CDR3 coding sequence is TGTGCCAGCAGTGAGGGTTTCTGGGCCGGGGAGCTGTTTTTT.

This clonotype has a count of ten or more. In DNA form, the CDR3 reads TGTGCCAGCAGCTTAGAGATGAGCTCCTACGAGCAGTACTTC. Translation: CASSLEMSSYEQYF. The chain carries TRBV7-8 and TRBJ2-7; D not certain. The germline gives CDR1 SGHVS, CDR2 FQNEAQ. The CDR3 is 14 amino acids. Trimming took off 1 base at V and 0 bases at J, with 7 bases between the two ends. Supplemented by reference TRBV7-8 and TRBJ2-7, the full variable domain reads GAGVSQSPRYKVAKRGQDVALRCDPISGHVSLFWYQQALGQGPEFLTYFQNEAQLDKSGLPSDRFFAERPEGSVSTLKIQRTQQEDSAVYLCASSLEMSSYEQYFGPGTRLTVT.

This clonotype was picked up many times. V is TRBV12-3 or TRBV12-4 and J is TRBJ2-2, with TRBD2 identical over 10 bases. The CDR3 has 16 residues. V was pared by 6 bases and J by 1 base, with 5 bases of the junction left unmatched. The CDR3 bases are TGTGCCAGCAGAAGGACTAGCGGACAGAACACCGGGGAGCTGTTTTTT. This codes for CASRRTSGQNTGELFF.

This clonotype was detected only a few times. V is TRBV7-2 and J is TRBJ2-1, with 9 bases fitting TRBD2. This CDR3 is built from 13 residues. V gave up 6 bases and J gave up 10 bases; unmatched junction bases: 7. Looked up from germline, CDR1 is SGHTA and CDR2 is FQGNSA. The CDR3 sequence: CASSTALAGEQFF. The CDR3 region has the DNA TGTGCCAGCAGTACGGCCCTAGCGGGAGAGCAGTTCTTC.

The chain links TRBV29-1 to TRBJ2-1; D is uncertain. With 1 base removed from V and 2 bases from J, the gap between germline ends came to 9 bases. Germline V gene data show CDR1 as SQVTM and CDR2 as ANQGSEA. The CDR3 is 14 amino acids. DNA for the CDR3: TGCAGCGTTGAAGTTACAGCGACCTACAATGAGCAGTTCTTC. It codes for CSVEVTATYNEQFF.

The table lists this clonotype with many counts. The genes are TRBV11-2 and TRBJ2-7, with TRBD2 matching over 10 bases. The CDR3 spans 15 residues. V gave up 5 bases and J gave up 3 bases; unmatched junction bases: 7. Germline CDR1 is SGHAT and CDR2 is FQNNGV. In DNA, the CDR3 is TGTGCCAGCAGCAAGTTAGCGGGAGGAAACTACGAGCAGTACTTC. Amino acids: CASSKLAGGNYEQYF.

Ten or more counts support this clonotype. The rearrangement links TRBV6-2 or TRBV6-3 to TRBJ2-4; D perhaps matches TRBD2 (6 bases). CDR3 size: 13 residues. The ends were cut back, 3 bases at V and 6 bases at J, with 9 bases in the middle. CDR1 MNHEY and CDR2 SVGEGT come from the germline V gene. The CDR3 region has the DNA TGTGCCAGCAGTTATGTCGGGGGAAACATTCAGTACTTC. This encodes CASSYVGGNIQYF.

This clonotype was observed a few times. The chain carries TRBV29-1 and TRBJ2-7, with TRBD2 as a possible D gene (6 bases). The CDR3 extends over 16 amino acids. The germline gives CDR1 SQVTM, CDR2 ANQGSEA. Trimming removed 4 bases at V and 1 base at J, with 20 bases between. CDR3 loop: CSVGGTHSGQSYEQYF. The CDR3 coding sequence is TGCAGCGTTGGAGGGACCCATAGCGGTCAATCCTACGAGCAGTACTTC.

This clonotype has only a few counts. This chain joins TRBV7-8 and TRBJ2-1; D gene unclear. The CDR3 is 15 amino acids. The germline gives CDR1 SGHVS, CDR2 FQNEAQ. Trimming removed 6 bases at V and 1 base at J, with 13 bases between. CDR3 region: CASRQTPSSYNEQFF. CDR3 sequence (DNA): TGTGCCAGCAGGCAGACTCCCTCTTCCTACAATGAGCAGTTCTTC.

In this sample, this clonotype turned up many times. The V gene is TRBV7-8, the J gene TRBJ2-1; D remains unclear. V was shortened by 11 bases and J by 5 bases, with 16 bases between the two germline ends. Germline CDR1 and CDR2: SGHVS and FQNEAQ. This CDR3 contains 13 residues. This CDR3 is CALGAPIDNEQFF. The CDR3, as DNA: TGTGCCTTAGGAGCGCCGATAGACAATGAGCAGTTCTTC. Full variable domain (remainder filled in from reference TRBV7-8 and TRBJ2-1): GAGVSQSPRYKVAKRGQDVALRCDPISGHVSLFWYQQALGQGPEFLTYFQNEAQLDKSGLPSDRFFAERPEGSVSTLKIQRTQQEDSAVYLCALGAPIDNEQFFGPGTRLTVL.

This clonotype came up a few times. CDR3 sequence: CSARDWLASYNEQFF. The CDR3 bases are TGCAGTGCTAGAGATTGGCTGGCTTCGTACAATGAGCAGTTCTTC. The V and J genes are TRBV20-1 and TRBJ2-1; D unclear. The V gene's germline CDR1 is DFQATT and CDR2 SNEGSKA (reference sequence). Trimming pared 0 bases from V and 4 bases from J, leaving 13 bases between. The CDR3 consists of 15 residues.

This chain uses TRBV4-1 with TRBJ1-5; D is uncertain. This CDR3 is built from 15 residues. V lost 1 base and J 5 bases, leaving 12 bases between the germline ends. CDR1 is MGHRA, CDR2 YSYEKL, per germline. For the CDR3, the DNA is TGCGCCAGCAGCCAAGTTTCCGAGACCCATCAGCCCCAGCATTTT. The encoded protein is CASSQVSETHQPQHF.

This clonotype was detected only a few times. CDR3 region: CASSSTRVRTEAFF. The CDR3 DNA follows: TGTGCCAGCAGCTCAACTAGGGTAAGGACTGAAGCTTTCTTT. J is TRBJ1-1 and V is TRBV7-9; D unclear. Between the trimmed V and J ends, which lost 4 bases and 5 bases, there was a span of 14 bases. Germline V gene lookup returns CDR1 SEHNR and CDR2 FQNEAQ (reference sequence). The CDR3 totals 14 residues. Drawing the rest from reference TRBV7-9 and TRBJ1-1, the complete variable domain is DTGVSQNPRHKITKRGQNVTFRCDPISEHNRLYWYRQTLGQGPEFLTYFQNEAQLEKSRLLSDRFSAERPKGSFSTLEIQRTEQGDSAMYLCASSSTRVRTEAFFGQGTRLTVV.

The genes are TRBV20-1 and TRBJ1-3; possible D gene TRBD1, 6 bases. CDR3 size: 15 residues. The germline V gene encodes CDR1 DFQATT and CDR2 SNEGSKA (reference sequence). V lost 0 bases to trimming and J lost 2 bases, with 11 bases between them. The chain's CDR3 is CSARDGRGAGNTIYF. The CDR3 bases are TGCAGTGCTAGAGATGGGAGGGGGGCTGGAAACACCATATATTTT.

This clonotype was detected ten times or more. The chain has TRBV11-2 and TRBJ2-7; D remains unclear. V was cut by 5 bases and J by 3 bases, with 8 bases left in between. The CDR3 covers 12 residues. The germline V gene encodes CDR1 SGHAT and CDR2 FQNNGV. This chain's CDR3 is CASSPSFYEQYF. In DNA, the CDR3 is TGTGCCAGCAGCCCCAGCTTCTACGAGCAGTACTTC.

This clonotype was found a few times. The chain uses TRBV12-3 or TRBV12-4 and TRBJ2-2, with 11 bases identical to TRBD2. After removal of 5 bases from V and 7 bases from J, the junction contained 9 bases not matched to a gene. This CDR3 is built from 16 residues. CDR3 DNA sequence: TGTGCCAGCAGTCCGACTAGCGGGATGGGGGTCGGGGAGCTGTTTTTT. As protein: CASSPTSGMGVGELFF.

This clonotype was observed at least ten times. The J gene is TRBJ1-5, the V gene TRBV24-1; D might be TRBD1 (5 bases). Trimming took 5 bases from V and 3 from J, leaving 10 bases between them. CDR3 size: 14 residues. The germline CDR1 and CDR2 sequences are KGHDR and SFDVKD. This CDR3 is CATSAGPNNQPQHF. CDR3 in DNA: TGTGCCACCAGTGCAGGGCCCAACAATCAGCCCCAGCATTTT.

Remarks on this clonotype: This clone may be a read error of a much larger clone one base away. This chain uses TRBV24-1 with TRBJ2-3, with TRBD2 as a possible D gene (6 bases). The germline V gene has CDR1 KGHDR and CDR2 SFDVKD. The length of the CDR3 is 13 residues. CDR3 loop: CATGTDAPDAQYF. The CDR3 DNA is TGTGCCACCGGGACTGACGCACCAGATGCGCAGTATTTT.

This clonotype showed up many times. The V and J genes are TRBV5-1 and TRBJ1-1, with D hard to call. Germline CDR1 is SGHRS and CDR2 is YFSETQ. The length of the CDR3 is 16 residues. V was shortened by 4 bases and J by 1 base, with 17 bases between the two germline ends. CDR3 loop: CASSTEGFTTNTEAFF. Here the CDR3 DNA reads TGCGCCAGCAGCACCGAAGGGTTCACGACGAACACTGAAGCTTTCTTT.